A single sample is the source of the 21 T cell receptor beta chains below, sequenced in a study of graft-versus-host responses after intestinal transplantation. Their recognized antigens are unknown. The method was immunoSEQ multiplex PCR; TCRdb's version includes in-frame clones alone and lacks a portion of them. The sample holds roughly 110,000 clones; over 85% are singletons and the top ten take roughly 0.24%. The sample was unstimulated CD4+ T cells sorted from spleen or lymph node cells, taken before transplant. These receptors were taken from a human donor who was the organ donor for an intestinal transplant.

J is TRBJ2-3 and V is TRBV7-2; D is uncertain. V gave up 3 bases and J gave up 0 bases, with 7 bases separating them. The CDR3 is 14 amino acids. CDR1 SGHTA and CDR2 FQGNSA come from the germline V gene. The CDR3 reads CASSFDISTDTQYF. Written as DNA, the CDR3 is TGTGCCAGCAGCTTTGACATTAGCACAGATACGCAGTATTTT.

In nucleotides, the CDR3 is TGTGCCAGCTCACCGAACAGGGCCCGCACAGATACGCAGTATTTT. Translating gives CASSPNRARTDTQYF. This chain connects TRBV18 to TRBJ2-3, with a tentative D call TRBD1 (6 bases). The germline gives CDR1 KGHSH, CDR2 LQKENI. The ends were cut back, 3 bases at V and 1 base at J, with 11 bases in the middle. This CDR3 region has 15 residues.

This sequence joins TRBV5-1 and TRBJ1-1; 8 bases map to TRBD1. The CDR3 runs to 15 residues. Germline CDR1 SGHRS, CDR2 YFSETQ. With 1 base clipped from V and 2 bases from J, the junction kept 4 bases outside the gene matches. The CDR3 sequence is CASSLTGGRNTEAFF. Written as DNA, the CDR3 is TGCGCCAGCAGCTTGACAGGGGGTCGAAACACTGAAGCTTTCTTT.

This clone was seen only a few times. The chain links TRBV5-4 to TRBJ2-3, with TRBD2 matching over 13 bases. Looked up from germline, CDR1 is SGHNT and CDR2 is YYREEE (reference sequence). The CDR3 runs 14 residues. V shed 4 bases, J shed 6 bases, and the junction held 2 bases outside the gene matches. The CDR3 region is CASSQGLAGDTQYF. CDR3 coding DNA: TGTGCCAGCAGCCAGGGACTAGCGGGGGATACGCAGTATTTT.

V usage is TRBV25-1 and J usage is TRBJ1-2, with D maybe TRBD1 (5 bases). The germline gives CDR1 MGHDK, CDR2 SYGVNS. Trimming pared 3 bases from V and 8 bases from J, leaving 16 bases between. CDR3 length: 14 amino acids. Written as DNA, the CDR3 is TGTGCCAGCAGTGAGCCGGGGGTCTCAAGGGGCTACACCTTC. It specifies CASSEPGVSRGYTF.

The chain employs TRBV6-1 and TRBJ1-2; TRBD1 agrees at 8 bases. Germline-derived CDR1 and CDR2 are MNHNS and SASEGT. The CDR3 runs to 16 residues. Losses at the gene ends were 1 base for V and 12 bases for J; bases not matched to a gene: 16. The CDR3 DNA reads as TGTGCCAGCAGTGAAGTAGGCCTAACAGGGGGGCATGGTAACACCTTC. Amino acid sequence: CASSEVGLTGGHGNTF.

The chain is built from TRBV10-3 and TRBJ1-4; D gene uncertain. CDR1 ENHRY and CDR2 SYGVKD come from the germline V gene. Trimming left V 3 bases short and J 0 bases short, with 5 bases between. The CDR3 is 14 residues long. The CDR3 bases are TGTGCCATCAGTGAAAGGGCAACTAATGAAAAACTGTTTTTT. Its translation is CAISERATNEKLFF.

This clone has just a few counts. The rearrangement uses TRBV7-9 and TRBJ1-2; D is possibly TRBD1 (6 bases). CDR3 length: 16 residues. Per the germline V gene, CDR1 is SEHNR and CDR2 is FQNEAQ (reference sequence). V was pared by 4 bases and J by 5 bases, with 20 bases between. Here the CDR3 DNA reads TGTGCCAGCAGCTCGACCCACAGGGAGAGGGTATATGGCTACACCTTC. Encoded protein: CASSSTHRERVYGYTF.

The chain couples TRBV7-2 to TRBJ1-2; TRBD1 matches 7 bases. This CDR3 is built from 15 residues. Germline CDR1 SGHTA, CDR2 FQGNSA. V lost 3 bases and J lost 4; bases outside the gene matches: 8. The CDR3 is CASSFRTGESYGYTF. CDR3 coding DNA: TGTGCCAGCAGCTTCCGGACAGGTGAAAGCTATGGCTACACCTTC.

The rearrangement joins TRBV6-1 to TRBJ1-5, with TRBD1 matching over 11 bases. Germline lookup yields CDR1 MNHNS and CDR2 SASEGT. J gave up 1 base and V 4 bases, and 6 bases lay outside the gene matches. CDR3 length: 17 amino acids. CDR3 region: CASSGRTGGGSNQPQHF. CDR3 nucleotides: TGTGCCAGCAGTGGGAGGACAGGGGGCGGAAGCAATCAGCCCCAGCATTTT.

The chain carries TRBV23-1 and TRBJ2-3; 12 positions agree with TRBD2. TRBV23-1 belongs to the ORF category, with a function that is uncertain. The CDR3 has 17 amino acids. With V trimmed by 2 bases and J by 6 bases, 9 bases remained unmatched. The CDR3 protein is CASSQGQTSGRGDTQYF. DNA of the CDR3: TGCGCCAGCAGTCAAGGTCAGACTAGCGGGAGAGGTGATACGCAGTATTTT.

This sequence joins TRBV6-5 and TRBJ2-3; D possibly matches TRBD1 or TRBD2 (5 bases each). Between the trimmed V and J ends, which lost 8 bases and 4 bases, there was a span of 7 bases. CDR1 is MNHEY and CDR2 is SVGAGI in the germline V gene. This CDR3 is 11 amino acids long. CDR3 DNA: TGTGCCAGCGGGACGGCAGATACGCAGTATTTT. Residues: CASGTADTQYF.

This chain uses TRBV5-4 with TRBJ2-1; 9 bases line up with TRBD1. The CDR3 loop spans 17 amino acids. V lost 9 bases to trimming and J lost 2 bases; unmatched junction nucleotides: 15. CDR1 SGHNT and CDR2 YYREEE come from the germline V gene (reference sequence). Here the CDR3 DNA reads TGTGCCACAGGGACAGGGACCGGGACTAATACCTACAATGAGCAGTTCTTC. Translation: CATGTGTGTNTYNEQFF.

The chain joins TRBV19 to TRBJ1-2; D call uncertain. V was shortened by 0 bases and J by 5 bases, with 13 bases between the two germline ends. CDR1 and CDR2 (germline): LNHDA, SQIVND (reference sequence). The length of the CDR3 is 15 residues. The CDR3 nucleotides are TGTGCCAGTAGTATAGACGCGGTCCTCCCATATGGCTACACCTTC. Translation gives CASSIDAVLPYGYTF.

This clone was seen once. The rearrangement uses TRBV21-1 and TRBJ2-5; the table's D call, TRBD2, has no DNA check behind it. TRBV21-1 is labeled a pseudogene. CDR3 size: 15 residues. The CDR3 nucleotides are TGTGCCAGCAGCACCAGTCGTCTGTCGGGAGAGACCCAGTACTTC. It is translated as CASSTSRLSGETQYF.

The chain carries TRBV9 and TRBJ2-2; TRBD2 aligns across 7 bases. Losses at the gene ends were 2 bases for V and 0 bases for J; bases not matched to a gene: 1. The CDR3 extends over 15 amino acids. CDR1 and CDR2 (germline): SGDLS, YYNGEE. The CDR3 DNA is TGTGCCAGCAGCGTCAGCGGGACGAACACCGGGGAGCTGTTTTTT. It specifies CASSVSGTNTGELFF.

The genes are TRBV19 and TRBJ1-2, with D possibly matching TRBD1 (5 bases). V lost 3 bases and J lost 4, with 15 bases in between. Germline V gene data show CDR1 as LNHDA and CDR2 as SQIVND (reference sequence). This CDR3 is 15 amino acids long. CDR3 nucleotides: TGTGCCAGTAGTATTAAGGGACGGGAGGGCTATGGCTACACCTTC. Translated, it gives CASSIKGREGYGYTF.

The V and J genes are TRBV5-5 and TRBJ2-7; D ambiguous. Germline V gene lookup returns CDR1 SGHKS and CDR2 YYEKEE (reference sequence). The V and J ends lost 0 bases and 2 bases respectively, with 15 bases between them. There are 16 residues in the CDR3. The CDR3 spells CASSLVAQAPPYEQYF. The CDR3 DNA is TGTGCCAGCAGCTTGGTCGCGCAGGCACCTCCCTACGAGCAGTACTTC. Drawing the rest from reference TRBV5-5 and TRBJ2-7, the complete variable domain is DAGVTQSPTHLIKTRGQQVTLRCSPISGHKSVSWYQQVLGQGPQFIFQYYEKEERGRGNFPDRFSARQFPNYSSELNVNALLLGDSALYLCASSLVAQAPPYEQYFGPGTRLTVT.

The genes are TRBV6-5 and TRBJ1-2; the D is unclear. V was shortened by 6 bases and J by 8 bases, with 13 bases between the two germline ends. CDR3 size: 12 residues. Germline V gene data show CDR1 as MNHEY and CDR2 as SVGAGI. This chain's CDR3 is CASSFGPYGYTF. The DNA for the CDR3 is TGTGCCAGCAGCTTTGGACCATACGGCTACACCTTC.

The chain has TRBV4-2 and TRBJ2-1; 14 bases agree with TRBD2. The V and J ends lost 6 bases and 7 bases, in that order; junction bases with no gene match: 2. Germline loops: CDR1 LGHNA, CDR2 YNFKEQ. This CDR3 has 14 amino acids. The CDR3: CASRTSGRVNEQFF. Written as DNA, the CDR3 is TGTGCCAGCAGGACTAGCGGGAGGGTAAATGAGCAGTTCTTC.

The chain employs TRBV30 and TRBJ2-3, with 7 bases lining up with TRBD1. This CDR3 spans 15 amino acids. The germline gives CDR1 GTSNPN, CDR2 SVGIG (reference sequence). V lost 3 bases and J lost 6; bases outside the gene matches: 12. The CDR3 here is CAWSIGSGGSDTQYF. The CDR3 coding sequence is TGTGCCTGGAGCATCGGGTCAGGGGGATCCGATACGCAGTATTTT.